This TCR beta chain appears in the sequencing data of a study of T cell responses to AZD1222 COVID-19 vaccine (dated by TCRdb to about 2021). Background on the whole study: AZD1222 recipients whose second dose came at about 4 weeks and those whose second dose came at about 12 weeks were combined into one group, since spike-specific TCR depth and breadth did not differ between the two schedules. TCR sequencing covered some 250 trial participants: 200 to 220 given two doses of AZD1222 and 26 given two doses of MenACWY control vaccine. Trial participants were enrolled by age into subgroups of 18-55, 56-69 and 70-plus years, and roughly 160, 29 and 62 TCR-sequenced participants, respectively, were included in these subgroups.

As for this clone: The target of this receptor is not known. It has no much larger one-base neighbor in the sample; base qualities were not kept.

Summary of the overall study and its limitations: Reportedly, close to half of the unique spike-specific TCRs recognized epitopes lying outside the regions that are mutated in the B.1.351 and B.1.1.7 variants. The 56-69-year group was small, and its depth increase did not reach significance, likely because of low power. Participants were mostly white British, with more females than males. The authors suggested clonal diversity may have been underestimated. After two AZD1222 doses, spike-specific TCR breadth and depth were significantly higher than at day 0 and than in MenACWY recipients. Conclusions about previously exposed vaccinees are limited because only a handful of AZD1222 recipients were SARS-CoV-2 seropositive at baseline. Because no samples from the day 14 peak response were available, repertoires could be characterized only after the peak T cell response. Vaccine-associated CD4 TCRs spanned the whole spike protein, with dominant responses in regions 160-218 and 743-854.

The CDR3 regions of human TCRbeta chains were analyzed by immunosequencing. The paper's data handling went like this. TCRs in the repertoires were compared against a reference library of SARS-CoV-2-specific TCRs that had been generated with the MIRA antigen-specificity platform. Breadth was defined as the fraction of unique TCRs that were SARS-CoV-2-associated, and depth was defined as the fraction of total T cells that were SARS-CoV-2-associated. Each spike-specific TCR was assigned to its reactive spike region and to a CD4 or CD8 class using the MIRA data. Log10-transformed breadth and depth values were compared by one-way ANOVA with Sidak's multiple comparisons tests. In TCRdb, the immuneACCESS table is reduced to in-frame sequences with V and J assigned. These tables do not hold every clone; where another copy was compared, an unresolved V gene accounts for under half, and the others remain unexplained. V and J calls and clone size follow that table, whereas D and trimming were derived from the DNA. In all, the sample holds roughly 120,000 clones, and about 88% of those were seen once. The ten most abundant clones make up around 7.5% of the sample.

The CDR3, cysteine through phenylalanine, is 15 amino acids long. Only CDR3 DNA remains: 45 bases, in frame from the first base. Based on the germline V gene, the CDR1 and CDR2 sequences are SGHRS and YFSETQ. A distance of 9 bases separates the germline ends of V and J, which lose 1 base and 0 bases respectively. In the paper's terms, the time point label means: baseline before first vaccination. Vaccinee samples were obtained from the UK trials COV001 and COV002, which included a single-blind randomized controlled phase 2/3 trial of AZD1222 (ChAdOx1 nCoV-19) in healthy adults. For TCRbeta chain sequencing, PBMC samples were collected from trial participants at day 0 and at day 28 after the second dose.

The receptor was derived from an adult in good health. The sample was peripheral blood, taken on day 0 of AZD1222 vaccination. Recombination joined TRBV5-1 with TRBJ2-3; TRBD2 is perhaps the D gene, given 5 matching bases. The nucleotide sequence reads TGCGCCAGCAGCTTGCAGCGGACTAGCACAGATACGCAGTATTTT. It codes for CASSLQRTSTDTQYF.